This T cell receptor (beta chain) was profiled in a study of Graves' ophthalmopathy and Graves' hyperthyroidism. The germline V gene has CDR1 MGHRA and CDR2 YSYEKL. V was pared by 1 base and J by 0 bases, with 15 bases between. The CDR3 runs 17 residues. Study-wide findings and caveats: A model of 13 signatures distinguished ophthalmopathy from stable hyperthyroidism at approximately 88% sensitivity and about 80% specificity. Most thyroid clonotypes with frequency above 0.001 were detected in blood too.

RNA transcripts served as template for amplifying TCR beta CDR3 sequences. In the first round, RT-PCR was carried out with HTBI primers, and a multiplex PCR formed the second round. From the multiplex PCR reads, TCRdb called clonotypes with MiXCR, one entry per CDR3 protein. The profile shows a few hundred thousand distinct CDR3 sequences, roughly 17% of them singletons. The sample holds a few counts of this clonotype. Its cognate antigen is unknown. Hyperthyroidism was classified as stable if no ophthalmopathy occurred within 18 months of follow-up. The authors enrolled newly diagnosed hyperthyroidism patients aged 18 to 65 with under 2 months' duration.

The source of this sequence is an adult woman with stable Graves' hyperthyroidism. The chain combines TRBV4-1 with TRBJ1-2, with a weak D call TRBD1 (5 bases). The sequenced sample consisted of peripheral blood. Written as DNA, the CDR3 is TGCGCCAGCAGCCAAGTTGCCCGGGACGCAGCTAACTATGGCTACACCTTC. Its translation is CASSQVARDAANYGYTF.